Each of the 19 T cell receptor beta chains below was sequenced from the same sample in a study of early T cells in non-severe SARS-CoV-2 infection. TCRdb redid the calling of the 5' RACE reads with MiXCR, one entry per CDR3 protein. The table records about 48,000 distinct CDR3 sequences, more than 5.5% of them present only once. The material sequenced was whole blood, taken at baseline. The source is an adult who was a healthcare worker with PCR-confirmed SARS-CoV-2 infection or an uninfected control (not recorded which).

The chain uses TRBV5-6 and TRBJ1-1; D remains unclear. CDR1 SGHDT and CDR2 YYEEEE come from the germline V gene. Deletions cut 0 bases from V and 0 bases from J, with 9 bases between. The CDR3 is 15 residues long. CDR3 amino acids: CASSLGYWMNTEAFF. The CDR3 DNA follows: TGTGCCAGCAGCTTGGGATACTGGATGAACACTGAAGCTTTCTTT.

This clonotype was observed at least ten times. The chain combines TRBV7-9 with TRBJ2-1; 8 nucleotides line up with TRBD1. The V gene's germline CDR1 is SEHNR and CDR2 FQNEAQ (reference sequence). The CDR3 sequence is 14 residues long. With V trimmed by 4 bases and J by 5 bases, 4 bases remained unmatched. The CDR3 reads CASSSGQENNEQFF. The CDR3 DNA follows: TGTGCCAGCAGCTCGGGACAGGAAAACAATGAGCAGTTCTTC.

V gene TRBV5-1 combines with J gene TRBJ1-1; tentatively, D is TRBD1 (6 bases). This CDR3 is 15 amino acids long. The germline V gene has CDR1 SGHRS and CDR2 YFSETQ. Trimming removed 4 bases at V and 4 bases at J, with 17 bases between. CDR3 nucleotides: TGCGCCAGCAGCCCCGACAGGTTGGGGGGCACTGAAGCTTTCTTT. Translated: CASSPDRLGGTEAFF.

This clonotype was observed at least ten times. In DNA, the CDR3 is TGTGCCAGCCTTGACCGGGGCCCGGAAAACACCATATATTTT. Protein sequence: CASLDRGPENTIYF. The chain joins TRBV28 to TRBJ1-3; weak D call: TRBD1 (5 bases). The CDR3 spans 14 residues. With 8 bases removed from V and 6 bases from J, the gap between germline ends came to 17 bases. Germline V CDR1 and CDR2: MDHEN, SYDVKM. The full variable domain, completed using reference TRBV28 and TRBJ1-3, is DVKVTQSSRYLVKRTGEKVFLECVQDMDHENMFWYRQDPGLGLRLIYFSYDVKMKEKGDIPEGYSVSREKKERFSLILESASTNQTSMYLCASLDRGPENTIYFGEGSWLTVV.

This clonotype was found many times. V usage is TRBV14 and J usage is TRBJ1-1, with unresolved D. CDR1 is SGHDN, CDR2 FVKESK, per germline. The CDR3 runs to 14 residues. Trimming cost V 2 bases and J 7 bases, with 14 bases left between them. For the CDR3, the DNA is TGTGCCAGCAGCCAACAGTCGAAGTCTTATGAAGCTTTCTTT. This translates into CASSQQSKSYEAFF. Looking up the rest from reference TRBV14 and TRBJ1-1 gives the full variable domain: EAGVTQFPSHSVIEKGQTVTLRCDPISGHDNLYWYRRVMGKEIKFLLHFVKESKQDESGMPNNRFLAERTGGTYSTLKVQPAELEDSGVYFCASSQQSKSYEAFFGQGTRLTVV.

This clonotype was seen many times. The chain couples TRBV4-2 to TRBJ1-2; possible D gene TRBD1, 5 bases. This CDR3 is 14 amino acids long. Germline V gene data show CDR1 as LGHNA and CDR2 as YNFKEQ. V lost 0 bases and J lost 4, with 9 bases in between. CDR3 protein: CASSQEQDLYGYTF. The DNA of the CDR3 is TGTGCCAGCAGCCAAGAACAGGACCTCTATGGCTACACCTTC.

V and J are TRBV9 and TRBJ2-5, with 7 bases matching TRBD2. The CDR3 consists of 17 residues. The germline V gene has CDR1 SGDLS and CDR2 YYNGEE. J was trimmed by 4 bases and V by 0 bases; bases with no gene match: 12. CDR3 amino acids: CASSVVAGQGGRETQYF. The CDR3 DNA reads TGTGCCAGCAGCGTAGTGGCGGGTCAGGGAGGGCGAGAGACCCAGTACTTC.

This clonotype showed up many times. DNA for the CDR3: TGCAGCGCCGCCCGGGGGGCGCTCGGCACAGATACGCAGTATTTT. This gives the protein CSAARGALGTDTQYF. The chain joins TRBV29-1 to TRBJ2-3; tentative D call: TRBD2 (7 bases). Germline V gene data show CDR1 as SQVTM and CDR2 as ANQGSEA. The CDR3 length is 15 residues. Trimming removed 7 bases from V and 1 base from J, with 18 bases in between.

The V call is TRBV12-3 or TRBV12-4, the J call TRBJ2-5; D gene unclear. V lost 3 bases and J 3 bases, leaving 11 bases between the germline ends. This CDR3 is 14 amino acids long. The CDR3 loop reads CASSFGAGKETQYF. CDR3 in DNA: TGTGCCAGCAGTTTCGGTGCAGGAAAAGAGACCCAGTACTTC.

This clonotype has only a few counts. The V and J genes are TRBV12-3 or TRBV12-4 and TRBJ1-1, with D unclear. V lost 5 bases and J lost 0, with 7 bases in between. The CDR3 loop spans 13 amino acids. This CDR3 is CASSTVMNTEAFF. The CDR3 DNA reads TGTGCCAGCAGTACAGTCATGAACACTGAAGCTTTCTTT.

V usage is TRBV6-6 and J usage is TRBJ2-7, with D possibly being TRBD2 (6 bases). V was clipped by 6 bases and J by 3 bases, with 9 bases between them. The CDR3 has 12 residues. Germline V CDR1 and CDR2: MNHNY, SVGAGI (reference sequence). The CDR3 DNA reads TGTGCCAGCAGCCAGACTAGCTACGAGCAGTACTTC. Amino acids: CASSQTSYEQYF.

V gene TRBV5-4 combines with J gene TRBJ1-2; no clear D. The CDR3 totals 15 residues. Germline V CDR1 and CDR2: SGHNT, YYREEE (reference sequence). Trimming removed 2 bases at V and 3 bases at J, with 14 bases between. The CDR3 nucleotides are TGTGCCAGCAGCTTCTCGGCAGGCAGTCACTATGGCTACACCTTC. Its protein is CASSFSAGSHYGYTF.

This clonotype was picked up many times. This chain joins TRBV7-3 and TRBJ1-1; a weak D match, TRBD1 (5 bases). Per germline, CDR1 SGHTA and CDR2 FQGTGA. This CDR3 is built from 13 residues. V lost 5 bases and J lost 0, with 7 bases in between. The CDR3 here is CASSLTVNTEAFF. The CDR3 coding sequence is TGTGCCAGCAGCCTGACAGTGAACACTGAAGCTTTCTTT.

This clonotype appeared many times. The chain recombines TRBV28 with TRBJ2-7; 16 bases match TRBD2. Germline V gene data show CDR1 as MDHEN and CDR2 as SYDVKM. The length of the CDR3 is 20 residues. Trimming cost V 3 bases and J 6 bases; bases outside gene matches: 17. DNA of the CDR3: TGTGCCAGCAGTTTCCGGTTTGGGACTAGCGGGAGGGCCATCACCTCCGAGCAGTACTTC. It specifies CASSFRFGTSGRAITSEQYF.

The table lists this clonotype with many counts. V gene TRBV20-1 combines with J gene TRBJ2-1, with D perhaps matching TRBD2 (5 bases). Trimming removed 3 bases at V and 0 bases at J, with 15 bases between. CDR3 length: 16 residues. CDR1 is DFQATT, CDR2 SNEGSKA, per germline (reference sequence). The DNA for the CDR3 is TGCAGTGCTAGGAAGTTACGGGGTGACTCCTACAATGAGCAGTTCTTC. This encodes CSARKLRGDSYNEQFF.

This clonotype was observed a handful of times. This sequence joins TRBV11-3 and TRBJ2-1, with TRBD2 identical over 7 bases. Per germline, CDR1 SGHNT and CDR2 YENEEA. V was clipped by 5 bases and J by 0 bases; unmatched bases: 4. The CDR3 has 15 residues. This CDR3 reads CASSRGGNSYNEQFF. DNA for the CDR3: TGTGCCAGCAGCCGGGGAGGGAACTCCTACAATGAGCAGTTCTTC.

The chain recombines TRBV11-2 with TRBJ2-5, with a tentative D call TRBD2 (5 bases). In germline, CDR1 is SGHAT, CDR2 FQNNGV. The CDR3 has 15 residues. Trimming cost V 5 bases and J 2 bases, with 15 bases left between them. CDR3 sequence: CASSPISGSQETQYF. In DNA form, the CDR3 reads TGTGCCAGCAGCCCTATCTCGGGGTCACAAGAGACCCAGTACTTC. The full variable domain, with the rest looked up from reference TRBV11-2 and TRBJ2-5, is EAGVAQSPRYKIIEKRQSVAFWCNPISGHATLYWYQQILGQGPKLLIQFQNNGVVDDSQLPKDRFSAERLKGVDSTLKIQPAKLEDSAVYLCASSPISGSQETQYFGPGTRLLVL.

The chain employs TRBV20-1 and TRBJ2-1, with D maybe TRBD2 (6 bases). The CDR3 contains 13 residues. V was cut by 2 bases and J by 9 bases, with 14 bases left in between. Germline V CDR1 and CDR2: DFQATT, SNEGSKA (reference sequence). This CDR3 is CSARPPGRGEQFF. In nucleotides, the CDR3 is TGCAGTGCTAGACCTCCCGGGCGGGGTGAGCAGTTCTTC.

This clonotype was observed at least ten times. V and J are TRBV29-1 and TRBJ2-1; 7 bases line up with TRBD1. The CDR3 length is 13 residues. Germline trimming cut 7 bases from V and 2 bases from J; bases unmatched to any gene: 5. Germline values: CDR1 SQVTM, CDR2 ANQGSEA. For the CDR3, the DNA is TGCAGCGCTGACAGGGTTACCTACAATGAGCAGTTCTTC. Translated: CSADRVTYNEQFF.